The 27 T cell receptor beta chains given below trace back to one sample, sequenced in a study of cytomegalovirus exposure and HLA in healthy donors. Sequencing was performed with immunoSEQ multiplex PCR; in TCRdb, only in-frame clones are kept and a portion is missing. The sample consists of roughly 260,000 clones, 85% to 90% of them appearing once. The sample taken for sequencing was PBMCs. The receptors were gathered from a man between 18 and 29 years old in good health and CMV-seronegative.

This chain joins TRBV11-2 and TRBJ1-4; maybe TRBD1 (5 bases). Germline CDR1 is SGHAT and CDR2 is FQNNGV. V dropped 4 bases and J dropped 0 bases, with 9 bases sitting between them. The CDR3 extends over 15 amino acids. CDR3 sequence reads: CASSSTEATNEKLFF. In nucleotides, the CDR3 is TGTGCCAGCAGCTCGACAGAGGCAACTAATGAAAAACTGTTTTTT.

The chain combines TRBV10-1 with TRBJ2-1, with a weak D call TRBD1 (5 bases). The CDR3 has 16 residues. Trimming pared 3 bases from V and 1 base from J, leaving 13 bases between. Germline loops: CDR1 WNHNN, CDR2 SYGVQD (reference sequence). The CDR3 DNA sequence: TGCGCCAGCAGTGAAGATGGTCCAGGGTCCTACAATGAGCAGTTCTTC. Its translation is CASSEDGPGSYNEQFF.

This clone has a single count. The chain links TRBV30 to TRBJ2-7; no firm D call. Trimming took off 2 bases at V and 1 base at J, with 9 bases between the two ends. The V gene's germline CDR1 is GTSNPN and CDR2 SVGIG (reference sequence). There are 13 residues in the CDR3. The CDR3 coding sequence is TGTGCCTGGAGTTCACGGGTTTCCTACGAGCAGTACTTC. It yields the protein CAWSSRVSYEQYF.

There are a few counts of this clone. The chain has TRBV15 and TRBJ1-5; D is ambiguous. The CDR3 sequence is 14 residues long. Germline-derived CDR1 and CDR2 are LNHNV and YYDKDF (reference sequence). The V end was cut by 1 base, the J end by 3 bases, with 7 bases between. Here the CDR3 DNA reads TGTGCCACCAGCAGAGTACGGGACAATCAGCCCCAGCATTTT. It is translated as CATSRVRDNQPQHF.

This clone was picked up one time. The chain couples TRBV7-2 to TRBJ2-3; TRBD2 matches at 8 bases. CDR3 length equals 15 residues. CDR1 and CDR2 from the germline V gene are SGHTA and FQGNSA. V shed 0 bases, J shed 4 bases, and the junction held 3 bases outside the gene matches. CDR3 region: CASSLAVREADTQYF. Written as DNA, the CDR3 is TGTGCCAGCAGCTTAGCCGTGCGGGAGGCAGATACGCAGTATTTT.

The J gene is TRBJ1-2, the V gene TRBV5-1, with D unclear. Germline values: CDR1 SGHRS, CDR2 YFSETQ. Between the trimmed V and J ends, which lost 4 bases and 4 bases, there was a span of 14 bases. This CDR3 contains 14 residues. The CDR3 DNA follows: TGCGCCAGCAGCCCCGGAGTTACCGTCTATGGCTACACCTTC. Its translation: CASSPGVTVYGYTF.

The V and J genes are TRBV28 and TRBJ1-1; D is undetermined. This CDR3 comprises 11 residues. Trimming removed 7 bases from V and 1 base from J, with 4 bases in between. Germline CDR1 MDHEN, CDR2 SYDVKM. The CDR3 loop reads CASTGNTEAFF. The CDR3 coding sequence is TGTGCCAGCACAGGGAACACTGAAGCTTTCTTT.

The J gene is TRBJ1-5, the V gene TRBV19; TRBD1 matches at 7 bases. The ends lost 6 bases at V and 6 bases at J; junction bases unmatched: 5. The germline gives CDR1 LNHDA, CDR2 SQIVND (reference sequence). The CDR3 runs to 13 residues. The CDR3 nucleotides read TGTGCCAGTAGAGACAGGGATGTTCAGCCCCAGCATTTT. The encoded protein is CASRDRDVQPQHF.

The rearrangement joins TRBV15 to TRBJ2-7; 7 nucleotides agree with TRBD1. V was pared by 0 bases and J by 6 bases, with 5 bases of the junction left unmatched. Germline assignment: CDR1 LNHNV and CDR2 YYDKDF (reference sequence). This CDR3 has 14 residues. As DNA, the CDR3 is TGTGCCACCAGCAGAGAGACAGGGTATGGCGAGCAGTACTTC. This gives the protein CATSRETGYGEQYF.

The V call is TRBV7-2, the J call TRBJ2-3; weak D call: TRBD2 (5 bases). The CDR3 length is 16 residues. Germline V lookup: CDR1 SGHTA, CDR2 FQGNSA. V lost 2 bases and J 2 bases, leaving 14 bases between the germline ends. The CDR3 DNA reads TGTGCCAGCAGCTTAACCAGGCGGGTGCTCACAGATACGCAGTATTTT. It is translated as CASSLTRRVLTDTQYF.

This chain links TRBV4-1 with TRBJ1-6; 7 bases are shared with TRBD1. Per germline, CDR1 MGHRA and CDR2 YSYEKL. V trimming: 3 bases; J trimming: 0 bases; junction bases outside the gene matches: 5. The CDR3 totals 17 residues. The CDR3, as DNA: TGCGCCAGCAGCCATCAACAGGGGATCTCCTATAATTCACCCCTCCACTTT. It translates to CASSHQQGISYNSPLHF.

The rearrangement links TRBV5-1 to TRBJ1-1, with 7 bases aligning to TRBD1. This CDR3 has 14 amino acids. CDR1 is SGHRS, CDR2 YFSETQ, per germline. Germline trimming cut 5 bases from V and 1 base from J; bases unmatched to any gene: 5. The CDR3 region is CASRMGQPNTEAFF. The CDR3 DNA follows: TGCGCCAGCAGGATGGGACAGCCGAACACTGAAGCTTTCTTT.

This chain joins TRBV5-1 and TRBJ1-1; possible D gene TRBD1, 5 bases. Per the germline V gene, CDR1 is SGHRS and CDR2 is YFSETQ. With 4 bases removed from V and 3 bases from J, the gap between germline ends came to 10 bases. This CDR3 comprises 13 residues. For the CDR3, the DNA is TGCGCCAGCAGCCTACTACAGGACACTGAAGCTTTCTTT. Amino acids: CASSLLQDTEAFF.

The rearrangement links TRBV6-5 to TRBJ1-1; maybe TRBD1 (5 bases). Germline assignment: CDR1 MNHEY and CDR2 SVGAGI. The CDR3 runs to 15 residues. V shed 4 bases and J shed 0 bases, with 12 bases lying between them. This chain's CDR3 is CASSSRQILNTEAFF. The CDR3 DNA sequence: TGTGCCAGCAGTTCCCGACAGATCCTGAACACTGAAGCTTTCTTT.

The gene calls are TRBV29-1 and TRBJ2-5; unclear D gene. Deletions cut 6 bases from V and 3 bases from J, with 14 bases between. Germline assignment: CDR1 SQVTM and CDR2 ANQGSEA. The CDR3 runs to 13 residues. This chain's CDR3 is CSVRQTNKETQYF. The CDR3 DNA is TGCAGCGTACGACAAACGAACAAAGAGACCCAGTACTTC.

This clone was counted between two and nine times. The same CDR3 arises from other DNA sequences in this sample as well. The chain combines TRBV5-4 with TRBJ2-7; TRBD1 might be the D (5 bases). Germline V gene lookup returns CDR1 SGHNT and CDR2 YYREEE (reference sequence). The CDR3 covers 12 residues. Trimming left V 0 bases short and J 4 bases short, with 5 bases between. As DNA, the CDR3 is TGTGCCAGCAGCTTGGACAGGTACGAGCAGTACTTC. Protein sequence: CASSLDRYEQYF.

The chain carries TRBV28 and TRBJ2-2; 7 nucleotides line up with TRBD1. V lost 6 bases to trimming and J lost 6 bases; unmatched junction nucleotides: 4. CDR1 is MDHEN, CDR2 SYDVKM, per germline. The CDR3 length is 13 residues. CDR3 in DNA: TGTGCCAGCAGCCCAGGGGGTCCCGGGGAGCTGTTTTTT. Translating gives CASSPGGPGELFF.

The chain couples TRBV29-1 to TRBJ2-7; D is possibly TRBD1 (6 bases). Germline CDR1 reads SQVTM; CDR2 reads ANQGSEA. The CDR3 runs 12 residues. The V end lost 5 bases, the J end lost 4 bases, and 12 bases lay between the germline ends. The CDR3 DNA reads TGCAGCGTTAACAAGGGGGAGTACGAGCAGTACTTC. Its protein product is CSVNKGEYEQYF.

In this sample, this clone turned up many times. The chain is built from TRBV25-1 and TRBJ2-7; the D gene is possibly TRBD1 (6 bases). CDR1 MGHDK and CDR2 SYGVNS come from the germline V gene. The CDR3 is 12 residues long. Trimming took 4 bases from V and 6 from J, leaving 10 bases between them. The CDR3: CASSATGFEQYF. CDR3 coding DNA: TGTGCCAGCAGTGCAACAGGGTTCGAGCAGTACTTC.

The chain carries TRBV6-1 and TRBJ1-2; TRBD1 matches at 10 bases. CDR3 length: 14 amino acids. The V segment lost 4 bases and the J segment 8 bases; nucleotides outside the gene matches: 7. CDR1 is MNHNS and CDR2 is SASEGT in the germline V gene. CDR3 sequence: CASSGEWTGGGYTF. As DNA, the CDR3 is TGTGCCAGCAGTGGGGAATGGACAGGGGGAGGCTACACCTTC.

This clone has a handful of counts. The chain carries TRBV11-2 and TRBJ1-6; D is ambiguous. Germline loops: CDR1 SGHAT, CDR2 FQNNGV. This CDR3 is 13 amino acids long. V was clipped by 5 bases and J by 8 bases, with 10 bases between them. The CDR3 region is CASSPRRDSPLHF. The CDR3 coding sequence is TGTGCCAGCAGCCCCCGGAGGGATTCACCCCTCCACTTT.

DNA for the CDR3: TGCGCCAGCAAGCGGAGGGAGTTGAACACTGAAGCTTTCTTT. Encoded protein: CASKRRELNTEAFF. The V call is TRBV5-1, the J call TRBJ1-1; D not certain. The CDR3 extends over 14 amino acids. V gave up 6 bases and J gave up 0 bases, with 12 bases separating them. CDR1 is SGHRS, CDR2 YFSETQ, per germline.

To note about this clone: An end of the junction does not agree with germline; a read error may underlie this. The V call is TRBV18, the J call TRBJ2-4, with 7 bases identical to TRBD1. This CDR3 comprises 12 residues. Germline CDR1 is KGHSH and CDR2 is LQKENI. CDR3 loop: CASSPAQGSPNF. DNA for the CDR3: TGTGCCAGCTCACCAGCACAGGGGTCCCCAAACTTC. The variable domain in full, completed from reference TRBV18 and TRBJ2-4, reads NAGVMQNPRHLVRRRGQEARLRCSPMKGHSHVYWYRQLPEEGLKFMVYLQKENIIDESGMPKERFSAEFPKEGPSILRIQQVVRGDSAAYFCASSPAQGSPNFGAGTRLSVL.

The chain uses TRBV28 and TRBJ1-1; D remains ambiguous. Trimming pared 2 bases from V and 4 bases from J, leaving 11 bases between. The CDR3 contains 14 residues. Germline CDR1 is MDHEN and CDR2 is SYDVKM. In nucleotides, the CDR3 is TGTGCCAGCAGTTTAATAACCAGCGGCACTGAAGCTTTCTTT. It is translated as CASSLITSGTEAFF.

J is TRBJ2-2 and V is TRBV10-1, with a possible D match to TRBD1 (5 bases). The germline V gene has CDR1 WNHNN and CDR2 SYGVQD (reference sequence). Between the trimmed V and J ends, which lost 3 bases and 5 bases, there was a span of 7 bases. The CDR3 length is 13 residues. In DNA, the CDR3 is TGCGCCAGCAGTGAAAGGGGAACCGGGGAGCTGTTTTTT. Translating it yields CASSERGTGELFF.

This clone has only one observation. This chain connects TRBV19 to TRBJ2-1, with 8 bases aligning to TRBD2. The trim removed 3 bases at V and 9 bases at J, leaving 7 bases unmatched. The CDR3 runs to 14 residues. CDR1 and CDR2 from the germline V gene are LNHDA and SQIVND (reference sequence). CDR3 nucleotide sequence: TGTGCCAGTAGTATTCAGCGGGAGCTAAGTGAGCAGTTCTTC. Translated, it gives CASSIQRELSEQFF.

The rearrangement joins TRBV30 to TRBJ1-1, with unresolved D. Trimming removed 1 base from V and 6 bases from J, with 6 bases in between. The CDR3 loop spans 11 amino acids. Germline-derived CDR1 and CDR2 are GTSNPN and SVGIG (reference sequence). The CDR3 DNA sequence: TGTGCCTGGAGTGGACTTTCTGAAGCTTTCTTT. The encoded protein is CAWSGLSEAFF.